The 14 T cell receptor beta chains below were found in one sample sequenced in a study of cytotoxic CD8 clonotypes in ibrutinib-treated CLL listed by TCRdb under 2021. The library was built by means of the immunoSEQ multiplex PCR assay. TCRdb's version of the immuneACCESS table is confined to in-frame rearrangements and falls short of the full clone set. An unresolved V gene accounts for under half of the shortfall where checked; the remainder is of unknown origin. The sample table contains roughly 330,000 clones; only one count was recorded for 60% to 80% of them. 6% to 6.5% of the sample is held by the ten biggest clonotypes. The sequenced sample was PBMCs, obtained after 36 months of ibrutinib treatment. These receptors were collected from a human donor with chronic lymphocytic leukemia.

V is TRBV5-1 and J is TRBJ1-6, with 10 bases matching TRBD1. V lost 2 bases, J lost 7 bases, and 6 bases stayed unmatched. This CDR3 has 16 amino acids. Germline CDR1 is SGHRS and CDR2 is YFSETQ. Here the CDR3 DNA reads TGCGCCAGCAGCTTTCAGAAGGGACAGGGGAATTCACCCCTCCACTTT. This translates into CASSFQKGQGNSPLHF.

This clone appeared a single time. The gene calls are TRBV5-1 and TRBJ1-1, with D possibly being TRBD1 (6 bases). Germline values: CDR1 SGHRS, CDR2 YFSETQ. This CDR3 has 17 amino acids. The V gene lost 0 bases and the J gene lost 4 bases, with 19 bases spanning the gap. The CDR3 protein is CASSLARDTARGTEAFF. The CDR3 DNA reads as TGCGCCAGCAGCTTGGCTCGGGACACAGCGAGGGGCACTGAAGCTTTCTTT. The complete variable domain, with remaining parts taken from reference TRBV5-1 and TRBJ1-1, reads KAGVTQTPRYLIKTRGQQVTLSCSPISGHRSVSWYQQTPGQGLQFLFEYFSETQRNKGNFPGRFSGRQFSNSRSEMNVSTLELGDSALYLCASSLARDTARGTEAFFGQGTRLTVV.

The chain combines TRBV4-1 with TRBJ2-7, with D perhaps matching TRBD1 or TRBD2 (6 bases each). The CDR3 extends over 15 amino acids. Per germline, CDR1 MGHRA and CDR2 YSYEKL. V was cut by 4 bases and J by 6 bases, with 19 bases left in between. CDR3 nucleotide sequence: TGCGCCAGCAGCCGCGGCGTGGGGGGCCAGTTCGAGCAGTACTTC. This gives the protein CASSRGVGGQFEQYF.

This clone was found once. The chain recombines TRBV10-3 with TRBJ1-2; unclear D gene. CDR1 is ENHRY, CDR2 SYGVKD, per germline. Trimming took off 3 bases at V and 4 bases at J, with 15 bases between the two ends. The CDR3 loop spans 15 amino acids. Here the CDR3 reads CAISDRVRPGYGYTF. CDR3 bases: TGTGCCATCAGTGATAGGGTCAGACCAGGCTATGGCTACACCTTC.

The gene calls are TRBV9 and TRBJ1-1; D gene uncertain. The CDR3 covers 13 residues. Trimming stripped 0 bases from V and 8 bases from J, with 11 bases between. Germline lookup yields CDR1 SGDLS and CDR2 YYNGEE. The CDR3 sequence: CASSVVPTGEAFF. CDR3 bases: TGTGCCAGCAGCGTAGTTCCTACGGGGGAAGCTTTCTTT.

The V and J genes are TRBV7-8 and TRBJ2-7; no clear D. The CDR3 has 14 residues. Germline CDR1 SGHVS, CDR2 FQNEAQ. The V end was cut by 2 bases, the J end by 0 bases, with 8 bases between. The CDR3 reads CASSLLANSYEQYF. The CDR3 bases are TGTGCCAGCAGCTTACTGGCCAACTCCTACGAGCAGTACTTC. Drawing the rest from reference TRBV7-8 and TRBJ2-7, the complete variable domain is GAGVSQSPRYKVAKRGQDVALRCDPISGHVSLFWYQQALGQGPEFLTYFQNEAQLDKSGLPSDRFFAERPEGSVSTLKIQRTQQEDSAVYLCASSLLANSYEQYFGPGTRLTVT.

This clone turned up a few times. This chain links TRBV9 with TRBJ2-7, with TRBD2 matching 13 bases. The CDR3 has 16 amino acids. Germline trimming cut 0 bases from V and 5 bases from J; bases unmatched to any gene: 5. The germline CDR1 and CDR2 sequences are SGDLS and YYNGEE. This chain's CDR3 is CASSVAGLAGIDEQYF. The CDR3 bases are TGTGCCAGCAGCGTAGCGGGACTAGCGGGAATCGACGAGCAGTACTTC.

This clone was recorded a few times. V and J are TRBV7-8 and TRBJ2-7, with D hard to call. Germline-derived CDR1 and CDR2 are SGHVS and FQNEAQ. The length of the CDR3 is 13 residues. Trimming took off 4 bases at V and 2 bases at J, with 9 bases between the two ends. The CDR3: CASSWALAYEQYF. The CDR3 region has the DNA TGTGCCAGCAGCTGGGCTCTTGCCTACGAGCAGTACTTC.

The V call is TRBV11-1, the J call TRBJ1-1; the match to TRBD1 covers 7 bases. The length of the CDR3 is 14 residues. The germline V gene has CDR1 SGHAT and CDR2 FQDESV (reference sequence). Trimming cost V 3 bases and J 7 bases; bases outside gene matches: 8. CDR3 loop: CASSFRGGIFEAFF. The CDR3, as DNA: TGTGCCAGCAGCTTTAGAGGGGGCATCTTTGAAGCTTTCTTT.

V usage is TRBV6-5 and J usage is TRBJ2-2; D possibly matches TRBD1 or TRBD2 (5 bases each). V lost 0 bases, J lost 7 bases, and 6 bases lay in between. Germline V CDR1 and CDR2: MNHEY, SVGAGI. The CDR3 is 13 residues long. CDR3 amino acids: CASSYSRGGELFF. CDR3 nucleotides: TGTGCCAGCAGTTACTCGAGGGGCGGGGAGCTGTTTTTT.

The rearrangement uses TRBV5-1 and TRBJ2-2; no clear D. Trimming removed 0 bases from V and 3 bases from J, with 9 bases in between. This CDR3 region has 15 residues. Germline V lookup: CDR1 SGHRS, CDR2 YFSETQ. The DNA for the CDR3 is TGCGCCAGCAGCTTGGAGAACTTTTACACCGGGGAGCTGTTTTTT. Protein product: CASSLENFYTGELFF.

This clone was detected once. The chain is built from TRBV25-1 and TRBJ2-5; unclear D gene. CDR1 and CDR2 from the germline V gene are MGHDK and SYGVNS. Trimming took off 4 bases at V and 2 bases at J, with 20 bases between the two ends. The CDR3 is 17 residues long. CDR3 nucleotide sequence: TGTGCCAGCAGTGGGGAAAGGGCCGTCCGACGGCAAGAGACCCAGTACTTC. Translated: CASSGERAVRRQETQYF. Filled out from reference TRBV25-1 and TRBJ2-5, the complete variable domain reads EADIYQTPRYLVIGTGKKITLECSQTMGHDKMYWYQQDPGMELHLIHYSYGVNSTEKGDLSSESTVSRIRTEHFPLTLESARPSHTSQYLCASSGERAVRRQETQYFGPGTRLLVL.

The genes are TRBV7-5 and TRBJ2-4; the listed D gene, TRBD2, was not tested against the DNA. TRBV7-5 represents a pseudogene. The CDR3 consists of 22 residues. The CDR3 sequence: CVRSSPGLAGSFRICPKNIQYF. The CDR3 DNA sequence: TGTGTCAGAAGCAGTCCGGGACTAGCGGGATCCTTTAGAATCTGTCCAAAAAACATTCAGTACTTC.

The chain combines TRBV6-4 with TRBJ2-5; TRBD2 agrees at 13 bases. This CDR3 is 17 amino acids long. Germline V gene data show CDR1 as MRHNA and CDR2 as SNTAGT. V lost 4 bases to trimming and J lost 7 bases; unmatched junction nucleotides: 12. The CDR3 loop reads CASSAARLAGGPGTQYF. Here the CDR3 DNA reads TGTGCCAGCAGTGCCGCCCGACTAGCGGGGGGCCCTGGGACCCAGTACTTC.